Described below is a single T cell receptor (beta chain) sequence and its context. Its matching antigen is unknown. Cycle 7 day 1, cycle 4 day 1, and baseline were the timepoints at which blood was sampled. This sample was taken from a study of OX40 agonist ivuxolimab in advanced cancers. About the research overall: Participants averaged approximately 60 years of age (range roughly 23 to 79) and were around 80% male. General observations from the study: Averaged across samples, CD8+ T cells carried more expanded clones than CD4+ did. Partly responding patients at 0.1-3.0 mg/kg showed some of the smallest clonal expansion.

Repertoires were generated with immunoSEQ multiplex PCR, while TCRdb's copy carries only in-frame clones and drops some. The sample contains around 50,000 clones, about 85% of which appear only once. This CDR3 is built from 18 residues. Trimming cost V 2 bases and J 1 base, with 20 bases left between them. Germline CDR1 is SGHTA and CDR2 is FQGTGA. Source: CD4+ or CD8+ T cells sorted from blood, taken in a trial of the OX40 agonist ivuxolimab. The chain is built from TRBV7-3 and TRBJ1-1, with D uncertain. This TCR came from an adult with an advanced solid tumor such as melanoma, head and neck, liver or kidney cancer. CDR3 region: CASSLGLLGRQTNTEAFF. The CDR3 nucleotides are TGTGCCAGCAGCTTAGGTCTTCTAGGACGCCAAACGAACACTGAAGCTTTCTTT.